The 27 T cell receptor beta chains below were found in one sample sequenced in a study of blood T cell repertoires in COVID-19. The method was immunoSEQ multiplex PCR; TCRdb's version includes in-frame clones alone and lacks a portion of them. The repertoire holds tens of thousands of clones, more than 70% seen once, with about a fifth in the top ten. The sequenced material came from peripheral blood. These receptors were obtained from a woman aged 45-60 years with active or convalescent COVID-19.

This sequence joins TRBV11-2 and TRBJ1-1, with TRBD1 as a possible D gene (5 bases). V was shortened by 0 bases and J by 4 bases, with 9 bases between the two germline ends. This CDR3 region has 14 residues. Germline-derived CDR1 and CDR2 are SGHAT and FQNNGV. This CDR3 is CASSLDRGGTEAFF. The CDR3 nucleotides read TGTGCCAGCAGCTTAGACCGGGGGGGCACTGAAGCTTTCTTT.

The chain is built from TRBV6-4 and TRBJ2-1; 11 nucleotides agree with TRBD2. The CDR3 is made up of 15 amino acids. Germline CDR1 MRHNA, CDR2 SNTAGT. Trimming removed 2 bases from V and 9 bases from J; junction bases left unmatched: 6. CDR3 in DNA: TGTGCCAGCAGTGACACTAGCGGGAGTAAGCTTGAGCAGTTCTTC. The encoded protein is CASSDTSGSKLEQFF.

In this sample, this clone turned up a few times. The rearrangement joins TRBV5-4 to TRBJ1-1; a weak D match, TRBD1 (6 bases). The CDR3 sequence is 15 residues long. CDR1 and CDR2 (germline): SGHNT, YYREEE (reference sequence). V lost 4 bases to trimming and J lost 0 bases, with 13 bases between them. DNA for the CDR3: TGTGCCAGCAGCCTAGGGGGACGGATGAACACTGAAGCTTTCTTT. As protein: CASSLGGRMNTEAFF.

V gene TRBV18 combines with J gene TRBJ1-6, with a possible D match to TRBD1 (5 bases). CDR1 and CDR2 from the germline V gene are KGHSH and LQKENI. With 0 bases removed from V and 10 bases from J, the gap between germline ends came to 16 bases. There are 16 residues in the CDR3. In nucleotides, the CDR3 is TGTGCCAGCTCACCACCCGGCAGGGTCGGGTCGTCACCCCTCCACTTT. The encoded protein is CASSPPGRVGSSPLHF.

The chain combines TRBV9 with TRBJ1-3, with a possible D match to TRBD1 (6 bases). Between the trimmed V and J ends, which lost 4 bases and 1 base, there was a span of 15 bases. The CDR3 is 16 amino acids. Germline-derived CDR1 and CDR2 are SGDLS and YYNGEE. CDR3 amino acids: CASSLEGGRSGNTIYF. DNA of the CDR3: TGTGCCAGCAGCCTCGAAGGGGGAAGATCTGGAAACACCATATATTTT.

This CDR3 reads CASSFRRDNSPLHF. Written as DNA, the CDR3 is TGTGCCAGCAGCTTTAGGCGGGATAATTCACCCCTCCACTTT. This sequence joins TRBV5-8 and TRBJ1-6; D is unclear. CDR1 and CDR2 from the germline V gene are SGHTS and YDEGEE. The CDR3 is 14 amino acids. V was pared by 2 bases and J by 5 bases, with 8 bases between.

V usage is TRBV10-3 and J usage is TRBJ2-1; 8 positions match TRBD1. CDR3 length: 13 residues. The germline CDR1 and CDR2 sequences are ENHRY and SYGVKD. J lost 7 bases, V lost 4 bases, and 3 bases had no gene match. The CDR3 DNA follows: TGTGCCATCAGTGGGAGGACAGGGAATGAGCAGTTCTTC. Its protein product is CAISGRTGNEQFF.

CDR3 DNA sequence: TGTGCCAGTTCCAAGGAGACAGATACGCAGTATTTT. This codes for CASSKETDTQYF. This chain connects TRBV25-1 to TRBJ2-3; no reliable D call. Per germline, CDR1 MGHDK and CDR2 SYGVNS. Trimming took 9 bases from V and 3 from J, leaving 10 bases between them. This CDR3 comprises 12 residues.

In its sample, this clone was seen once. The rearrangement joins TRBV11-3 to TRBJ2-5; D is undetermined. Germline values: CDR1 SGHNT, CDR2 YENEEA. V lost 1 base, J lost 5 bases, and 8 bases lay in between. This CDR3 spans 13 amino acids. Here the CDR3 reads CASSLGSVETQYF. CDR3 nucleotide sequence: TGTGCCAGCAGCTTAGGTAGTGTTGAGACCCAGTACTTC.

V and J are TRBV6-7 and TRBJ2-7; TRBD1 is a possible D gene (6 bases). TRBV6-7 is annotated as an ORF whose role is uncertain. The CDR3 extends over 16 amino acids. Trimming took off 2 bases at V and 0 bases at J, with 14 bases between the two ends. The CDR3 coding sequence is TGTGCCAGCAGTTACCTCAGACAGGCCAGCTCCTACGAGCAGTACTTC. Translation gives CASSYLRQASSYEQYF.

The rearrangement joins TRBV18 to TRBJ2-1, with 10 bases that match TRBD2. Germline lookup yields CDR1 KGHSH and CDR2 LQKENI. Germline trimming cut 0 bases from V and 3 bases from J; bases unmatched to any gene: 8. CDR3 length: 18 residues. The CDR3 here is CASSPPLKRTSGYNEQFF. CDR3 coding DNA: TGTGCCAGCTCACCACCCTTAAAGCGGACTAGCGGCTACAATGAGCAGTTCTTC.

The chain couples TRBV13 to TRBJ2-2; D ambiguous. CDR1 and CDR2 from the germline V gene are PRHDT and FYEKMQ (reference sequence). The V and J ends lost 5 bases and 0 bases respectively, with 10 bases between them. The CDR3 length is 15 residues. The CDR3 reads CASSLGIANTGELFF. CDR3 nucleotide sequence: TGTGCCAGCAGCCTCGGTATCGCGAACACCGGGGAGCTGTTTTTT. Based on the CDR3 plus reference TRBV13 and TRBJ2-2, the full variable domain is AAGVIQSPRHLIKEKRETATLKCYPIPRHDTVYWYQQGPGQDPQFLISFYEKMQSDKGSIPDRFSAQQFSDYHSELNMSSLELGDSALYFCASSLGIANTGELFFGEGSRLTVL.

The chain couples TRBV5-4 to TRBJ2-1; TRBD2 agrees at 15 bases. Trimming removed 4 bases from V and 4 bases from J; junction bases left unmatched: 9. Germline V gene data show CDR1 as SGHNT and CDR2 as YYREEE (reference sequence). There are 18 residues in the CDR3. Here the CDR3 reads CASSLGLAGGMSYNEQFF. The DNA for the CDR3 is TGTGCCAGCAGCCTCGGACTAGCGGGAGGGATGAGTTACAATGAGCAGTTCTTC.

With regard to this clone: A junction end diverges from the germline sequence, so it may reflect a read error. The chain links TRBV10-2 to TRBJ2-5, with TRBD1 identical over 9 bases. The germline gives CDR1 WSHSY, CDR2 SAAADI. The CDR3 extends over 14 amino acids. CDR3 sequence reads: CASSEQGAQETQYF. The DNA of the CDR3 is TGTGCCAGCAGCGAACAGGGGGCGCAGGAGACCCAGTACTTC.

The rearrangement links TRBV10-2 to TRBJ2-7; 8 nucleotides line up with TRBD2. Germline CDR1 reads WSHSY; CDR2 reads SAAADI. Trimming cost V 8 bases and J 5 bases; bases outside gene matches: 11. This CDR3 is built from 14 residues. The CDR3 DNA reads as TGCGCCAGCTTACGGACTAGCCTAAGGGACGAGCAGTACTTC. Encoded protein: CASLRTSLRDEQYF.

V is TRBV9 and J is TRBJ2-7, with D possibly being TRBD2 (6 bases). CDR1 is SGDLS and CDR2 is YYNGEE in the germline V gene. The CDR3 is made up of 14 amino acids. Trimming removed 4 bases at V and 3 bases at J, with 14 bases between. As DNA, the CDR3 is TGTGCCAGCAGCCTTGGAGGGGCACACTACGAGCAGTACTTC. Translating gives CASSLGGAHYEQYF.

This clone was seen just once. The V and J genes are TRBV11-2 and TRBJ2-4, with 9 bases that match TRBD1. Germline V CDR1 and CDR2: SGHAT, FQNNGV. The CDR3 sequence is 15 residues long. Trimming removed 5 bases from V and 6 bases from J; junction bases left unmatched: 8. This chain's CDR3 is CASSTVTGGGNIQYF. DNA of the CDR3: TGTGCCAGCAGCACCGTAACAGGGGGCGGAAACATTCAGTACTTC.

This chain links TRBV14 with TRBJ1-2; a weak D match, TRBD1 (5 bases). This CDR3 has 12 amino acids. Germline loops: CDR1 SGHDN, CDR2 FVKESK. The V end was cut by 4 bases, the J end by 4 bases, with 7 bases between. The CDR3 region is CASSPGGYGYTF. Here the CDR3 DNA reads TGTGCCAGCAGCCCGGGGGGCTATGGCTACACCTTC.

V is TRBV27 and J is TRBJ2-1, with D perhaps TRBD2 (5 bases). The CDR3 has 16 amino acids. V was clipped by 6 bases and J by 0 bases, with 15 bases between them. Germline V CDR1 and CDR2: MNHEY, SMNVEV (reference sequence). CDR3 coding DNA: TGTGCCAGCAGCCCGCTGGAGCGGCTCTCCTACAATGAGCAGTTCTTC. This gives the protein CASSPLERLSYNEQFF.

V usage is TRBV6-5 and J usage is TRBJ2-1; 10 positions agree with TRBD1. Germline V gene data show CDR1 as MNHEY and CDR2 as SVGAGI. Trimming at V came to 4 bases and at J to 7 bases, leaving 4 bases not matched to a gene. CDR3 length equals 14 residues. The CDR3 bases are TGTGCCAGCAGTTCCGGGACAGGGGTGAATGAGCAGTTCTTC. It codes for CASSSGTGVNEQFF.

The V call is TRBV18, the J call TRBJ2-3; 10 nucleotides match TRBD2. This CDR3 comprises 20 residues. After removal of 4 bases from V and 0 bases from J, the junction contained 16 bases not matched to a gene. Germline V gene lookup returns CDR1 KGHSH and CDR2 LQKENI. The CDR3 region is CASSLTLGTSATSSTDTQYF. In nucleotides, the CDR3 is TGTGCCAGCTCACTAACGCTTGGGACTAGCGCTACCTCTAGCACAGATACGCAGTATTTT.

In the case of this clone: A junction boundary mismatches the germline segment, possibly from a read error. The chain combines TRBV5-5 with TRBJ2-3, with a possible D match to TRBD1 (5 bases). The CDR3 spans 18 residues. Germline CDR1 reads SGHKS; CDR2 reads YYEKEE (reference sequence). The CDR3 DNA reads as TGTGCCAGCACCTTGGATCGGTTGGTCAGGGAATCAGCAGATACGCAGTATTTT. Residues: CASTLDRLVRESADTQYF.

This rearrangement joins TRBV5-1 to TRBJ1-1; possibly TRBD1 for D (6 bases). The CDR3 is 15 amino acids. V was pared by 4 bases and J by 8 bases, with 21 bases between. Germline assignment: CDR1 SGHRS and CDR2 YFSETQ. The CDR3 DNA sequence: TGCGCCAGCAGCAGGGGCTTACAGGGACCGCCCGAAGCTTTCTTT. This codes for CASSRGLQGPPEAFF.

The chain has TRBV28 and TRBJ2-1, with 7 positions matching TRBD2. The CDR3 covers 17 residues. J lost 5 bases, V lost 1 base, and 11 bases had no gene match. CDR1 is MDHEN, CDR2 SYDVKM, per germline. CDR3 coding DNA: TGTGCCAGCAGTTTATATAGTAGCCGCAGCGGGAACAATGAGCAGTTCTTC. It encodes CASSLYSSRSGNNEQFF.

The chain couples TRBV5-4 to TRBJ2-2, with 8 bases matching TRBD2. Germline V gene data show CDR1 as SGHNT and CDR2 as YYREEE (reference sequence). The CDR3 is made up of 16 amino acids. The V segment lost 4 bases and the J segment 4 bases; nucleotides outside the gene matches: 9. For the CDR3, the DNA is TGTGCCAGCAGCACCCCCACGGCGGGGGGCACCGGGGAGCTGTTTTTT. Its protein product is CASSTPTAGGTGELFF.

A single count supports this clone. The rearrangement uses TRBV27 and TRBJ1-1; maybe TRBD1 (6 bases). V shed 3 bases and J shed 1 base, with 12 bases lying between them. This CDR3 has 15 residues. Germline V gives CDR1 MNHEY, CDR2 SMNVEV (reference sequence). The CDR3 is CASSFNREQNTEAFF. CDR3 DNA: TGTGCCAGCAGTTTCAACAGGGAGCAGAACACTGAAGCTTTCTTT.

V and J are TRBV7-6 and TRBJ2-1; 10 bases are shared with TRBD2. Germline assignment: CDR1 SGHVS and CDR2 FNYEAQ. The trim removed 1 base at V and 10 bases at J, leaving 1 base unmatched. The CDR3 loop spans 13 amino acids. CDR3 nucleotide sequence: TGTGCCAGCAGCTTAGGGGGACTAGCGGAGCAGTTCTTC. It codes for CASSLGGLAEQFF.